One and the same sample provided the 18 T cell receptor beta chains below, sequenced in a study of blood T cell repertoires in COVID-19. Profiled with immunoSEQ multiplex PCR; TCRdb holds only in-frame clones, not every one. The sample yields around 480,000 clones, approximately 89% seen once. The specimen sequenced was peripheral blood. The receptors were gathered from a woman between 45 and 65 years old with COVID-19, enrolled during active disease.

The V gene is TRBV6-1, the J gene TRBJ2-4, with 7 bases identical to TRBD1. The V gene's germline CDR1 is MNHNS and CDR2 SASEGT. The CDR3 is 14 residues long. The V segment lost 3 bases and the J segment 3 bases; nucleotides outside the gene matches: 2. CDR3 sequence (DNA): TGTGCCAGCAGTGAGGGACAGCGCAAAAACATTCAGTACTTC. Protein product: CASSEGQRKNIQYF.

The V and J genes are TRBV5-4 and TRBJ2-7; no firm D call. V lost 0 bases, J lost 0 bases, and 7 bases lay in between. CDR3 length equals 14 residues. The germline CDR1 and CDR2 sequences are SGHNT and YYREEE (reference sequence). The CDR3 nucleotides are TGTGCCAGCAGCTTGGGCAGCGTCTCCTACGAGCAGTACTTC. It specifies CASSLGSVSYEQYF.

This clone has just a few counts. CDR3 DNA: TGTGCCAGCAGCATACAGAGAACTGAAGCTTTCTTT. Amino acids: CASSIQRTEAFF. The chain carries TRBV11-2 and TRBJ1-1; D unresolved. V was clipped by 5 bases and J by 5 bases, with 9 bases between them. Germline V CDR1 and CDR2: SGHAT, FQNNGV. CDR3 length: 12 amino acids.

The CDR3 protein is CASSLQGATNEKLFF. The CDR3 coding sequence is TGTGCCAGCTCACTACAGGGTGCAACTAATGAAAAACTGTTTTTT. The genes are TRBV18 and TRBJ1-4; tentatively, D is TRBD1 (6 bases). In germline, CDR1 is KGHSH, CDR2 LQKENI. Trimming took 4 bases from V and 0 from J, leaving 9 bases between them. The CDR3 contains 15 residues.

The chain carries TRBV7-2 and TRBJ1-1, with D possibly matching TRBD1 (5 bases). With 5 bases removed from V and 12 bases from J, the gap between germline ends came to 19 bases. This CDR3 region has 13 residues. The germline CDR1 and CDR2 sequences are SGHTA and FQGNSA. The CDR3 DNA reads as TGTGCCAGCAGCCCCCCGTTGGGGGGAGAAACTTTCTTT. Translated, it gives CASSPPLGGETFF.

The CDR3 DNA reads TGTGCCAGCAGCTTCCGGGACAGGGGTTTCTACGAGCAGTACTTC. It codes for CASSFRDRGFYEQYF. The chain carries TRBV7-8 and TRBJ2-7, with TRBD1 matching over 10 bases. Germline CDR1 reads SGHVS; CDR2 reads FQNEAQ. The V gene end was trimmed by 3 bases and the J gene end by 3 bases; junction bases not matched to a gene: 5. CDR3 length equals 15 residues.

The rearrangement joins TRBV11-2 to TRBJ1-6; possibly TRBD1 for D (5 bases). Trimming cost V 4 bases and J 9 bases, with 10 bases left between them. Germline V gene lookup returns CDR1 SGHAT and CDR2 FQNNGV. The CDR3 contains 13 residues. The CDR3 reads CASSSGRASPLHF. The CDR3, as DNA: TGTGCCAGCAGCTCGGGCAGGGCTTCACCCCTCCACTTT.

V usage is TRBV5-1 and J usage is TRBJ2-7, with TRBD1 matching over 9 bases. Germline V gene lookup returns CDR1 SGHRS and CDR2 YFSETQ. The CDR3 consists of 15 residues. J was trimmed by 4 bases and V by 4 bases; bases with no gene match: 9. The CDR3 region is CASSQGQGIFYEQYF. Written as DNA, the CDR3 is TGCGCCAGCAGCCAAGGACAGGGGATTTTTTACGAGCAGTACTTC.

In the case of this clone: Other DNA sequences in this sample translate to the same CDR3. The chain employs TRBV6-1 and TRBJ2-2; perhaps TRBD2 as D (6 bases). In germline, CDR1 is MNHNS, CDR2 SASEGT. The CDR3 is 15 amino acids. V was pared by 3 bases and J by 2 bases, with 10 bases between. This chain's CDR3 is CASSEGGLNTGELFF. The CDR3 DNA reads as TGTGCCAGCAGTGAGGGGGGACTTAACACCGGGGAGCTGTTTTTT.

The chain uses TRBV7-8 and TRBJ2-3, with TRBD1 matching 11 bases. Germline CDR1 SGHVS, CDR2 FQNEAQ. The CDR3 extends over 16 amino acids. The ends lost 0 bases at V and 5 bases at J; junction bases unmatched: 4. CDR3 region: CASSLARDRGEDTQYF. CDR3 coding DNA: TGTGCCAGCAGCTTAGCCCGGGACAGGGGGGAAGATACGCAGTATTTT.

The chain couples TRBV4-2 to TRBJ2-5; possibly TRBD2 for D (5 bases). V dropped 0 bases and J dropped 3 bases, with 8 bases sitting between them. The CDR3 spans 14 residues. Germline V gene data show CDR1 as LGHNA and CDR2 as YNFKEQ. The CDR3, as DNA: TGTGCCAGCAGCCAAGATTCCGGGGAAGAGACCCAGTACTTC. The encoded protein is CASSQDSGEETQYF.

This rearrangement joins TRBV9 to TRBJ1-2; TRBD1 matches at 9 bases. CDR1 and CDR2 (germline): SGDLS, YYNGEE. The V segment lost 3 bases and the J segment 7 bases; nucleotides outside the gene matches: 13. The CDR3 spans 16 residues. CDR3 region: CASSGADRGREGGYTF. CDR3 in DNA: TGTGCCAGCAGCGGGGCGGACAGGGGAAGGGAGGGTGGCTACACCTTC.

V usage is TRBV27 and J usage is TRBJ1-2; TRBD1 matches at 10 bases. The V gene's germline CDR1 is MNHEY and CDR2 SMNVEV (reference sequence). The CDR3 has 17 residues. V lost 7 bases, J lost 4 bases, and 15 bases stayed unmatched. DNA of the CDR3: TGTGCCAGCAAACTAAAGCCTCCGGGACAGGGGTCCTATGGCTACACCTTC. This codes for CASKLKPPGQGSYGYTF.

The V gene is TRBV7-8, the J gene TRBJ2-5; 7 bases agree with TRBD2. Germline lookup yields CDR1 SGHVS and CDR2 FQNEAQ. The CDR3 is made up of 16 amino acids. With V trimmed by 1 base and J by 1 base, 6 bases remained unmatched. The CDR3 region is CASSLEGLIPQETQYF. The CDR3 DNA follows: TGTGCCAGCAGCTTAGAGGGACTAATACCCCAAGAGACCCAGTACTTC.

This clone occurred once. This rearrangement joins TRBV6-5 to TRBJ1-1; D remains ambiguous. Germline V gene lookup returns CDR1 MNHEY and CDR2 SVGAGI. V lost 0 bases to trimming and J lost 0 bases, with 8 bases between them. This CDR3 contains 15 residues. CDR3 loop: CASSYSKHLNTEAFF. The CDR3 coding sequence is TGTGCCAGCAGTTACTCGAAACACCTGAACACTGAAGCTTTCTTT.

CDR3 nucleotide sequence: TGTGCCAGCAGTTCCCACGGGACAGGGGAGTACGAGCAGTACTTC. Translated: CASSSHGTGEYEQYF. The chain uses TRBV28 and TRBJ2-7; 10 bases fit TRBD1. V shed 4 bases, J shed 4 bases, and the junction held 7 bases outside the gene matches. Germline CDR1 is MDHEN and CDR2 is SYDVKM. This CDR3 contains 15 residues.

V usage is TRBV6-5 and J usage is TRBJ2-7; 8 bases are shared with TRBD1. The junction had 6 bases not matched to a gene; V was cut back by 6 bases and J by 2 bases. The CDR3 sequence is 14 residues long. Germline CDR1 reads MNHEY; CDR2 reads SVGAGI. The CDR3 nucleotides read TGTGCCAGCAGCGTTACAGGGGGGCCCTACGAGCAGTACTTC. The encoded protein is CASSVTGGPYEQYF.

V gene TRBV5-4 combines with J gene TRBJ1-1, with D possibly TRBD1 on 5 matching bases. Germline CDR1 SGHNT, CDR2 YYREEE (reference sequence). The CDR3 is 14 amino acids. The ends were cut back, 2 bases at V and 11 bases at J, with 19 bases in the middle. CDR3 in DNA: TGTGCCAGCAGCTTCGACGGGGGAAGAGGAAGGGCTTTCTTT. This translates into CASSFDGGRGRAFF.